The rows below give T cell receptor beta chains drawn from one sample of a study of shared clonotypes between healthy human individuals. Sequencing was performed with immunoSEQ multiplex PCR; in TCRdb, only in-frame clones are kept and a portion is missing. This table has millions of clones, approximately 94% appearing once. Sequenced input: naive CD8+ T cells from PBMCs. The receptors originated from a man between 18 and 29 years old in good health. Some clones in this sample may be carry-over from other donors' samples. CDR3s include the opening cysteine and the closing phenylalanine or tryptophan. The D gene is left open where the match is weak. Some rows mark clone size as missing; the rest say once, few, many or name a class of expanded clone.

J,D,V,size,DNA,CDR3
TRBJ1-5,NA,TRBV21-1,NA,TGTGCCAGCAGCAAAGTGGACAACCAGCCCCAGCATTTT,CASSKVDNQPQHF
TRBJ2-7,NA,TRBV9,NA,TGTGCCAGCAGCGCCAACCAGGACGGAGCCGAGCAGTACTTC,CASSANQDGAEQYF
TRBJ2-1,NA,TRBV11-1,NA,TGTGCCAGCAGCCTAACGAATGAGCAGTTCTTC,CASSLTNEQFF
TRBJ2-1,TRBD2,TRBV6-6,NA,TGTGCCAGCAGTCGGACTAGCGGTTACAATGAGCAGTTCTTC,CASSRTSGYNEQFF
TRBJ2-7,NA,TRBV28,NA,TGTGCCAGCAGTTTGGAGGGATACAACTACGAGCAGTACTTC,CASSLEGYNYEQYF
TRBJ2-1,NA,TRBV29-1,NA,TGCAGCGTTCCAGGCCCCGGGGATGAGCAGTTCTTC,CSVPGPGDEQFF
TRBJ2-7,TRBD2,TRBV4-1,NA,TGCGCCAGCAGCCAAGATCCGGGGAGGGGCTACGAGCAGTACTTC,CASSQDPGRGYEQYF
TRBJ2-2,TRBD2,TRBV27,NA,TGTGCCAGCAGCAAGGGGACTAGCGGGAGTGGTTGGCTGTTTTTT,CASSKGTSGSGWLFF
TRBJ1-1,NA,TRBV6-6,NA,TGTGCCAGCAGTTACATGAACACTGAAGCTTTCTTT,CASSYMNTEAFF
TRBJ2-5,NA,TRBV30,NA,TGTGCCTGGAGCCCCGGTCTGGCCTCCTACCAAGAGACCCAGTACTTC,CAWSPGLASYQETQYF
TRBJ2-7,TRBD1,TRBV27,NA,TGTGCCAGCAGTCCCGGGACAGGATACGAGCAGTACTTC,CASSPGTGYEQYF
TRBJ2-7,NA,TRBV10-2,once,TGCGCCAGCAGTGACCTCGCGGGTCTAGTTATGGTCGAGCAGTACTTC,CASSDLAGLVMVEQYF
TRBJ1-2,NA,TRBV27,NA,TGTGCCAGCAGTTTATCGGGAGGGGGTCCTAGCTATGGCTACACCTTC,CASSLSGGGPSYGYTF
TRBJ2-7,TRBD2,TRBV14,NA,TGTGCCAGCAGCCAACGGACTAGCGGGAGTCTCTACGAGCAGTACTTC,CASSQRTSGSLYEQYF
TRBJ2-7,TRBD1,TRBV6-5,NA,TGTGCCAGCAGTTACGGGACAGGGATGTCCTACGAGCAGTACTTC,CASSYGTGMSYEQYF
TRBJ1-1,NA,TRBV12-5,NA,TGTGCTAGTGGTTCCGGGGGGTTGAACACTGAAGCTTTCTTT,CASGSGGLNTEAFF
TRBJ1-4,NA,TRBV4-1,NA,TGCGCCAGCAGCCAAGATAACCCGGGTCTTCTTGGGACTAATGAAAAACTGTTTTTT,CASSQDNPGLLGTNEKLFF
TRBJ1-5,TRBD1,TRBV15,NA,TGTGCCACCAGCAGAGGACAGGGAAGAGGTCAGCCCCAGCATTTT,CATSRGQGRGQPQHF
TRBJ2-1,NA,TRBV2,NA,TGTGCCAGCAGAGAACCAGGACTCTTAAGTGAGCAGTTCTTC,CASREPGLLSEQFF